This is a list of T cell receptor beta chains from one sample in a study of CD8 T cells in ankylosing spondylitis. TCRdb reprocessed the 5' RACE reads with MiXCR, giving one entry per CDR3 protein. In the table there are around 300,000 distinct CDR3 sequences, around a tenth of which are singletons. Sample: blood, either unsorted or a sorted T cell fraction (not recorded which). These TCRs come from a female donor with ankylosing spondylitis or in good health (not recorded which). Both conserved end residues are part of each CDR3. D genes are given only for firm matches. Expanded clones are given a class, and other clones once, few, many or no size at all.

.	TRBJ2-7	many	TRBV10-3	TGTGCCATCAGTGAGGGCCAGGGAAAGGCCTACGAGCAGTACTTC	CAISEGQGKAYEQYF
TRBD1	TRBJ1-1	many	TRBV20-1	TGCAGTGCTAGAGACGATTTAGTTCGGGACAGGGGTGAAGCTTTCTTT	CSARDDLVRDRGEAFF
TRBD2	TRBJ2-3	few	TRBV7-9	TGTGCCAGCAGCCCCAATAGCGGGAGTCCCACAGATACGCAGTATTTT	CASSPNSGSPTDTQYF
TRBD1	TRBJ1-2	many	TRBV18	TGTGCCAGCTCACCGACAGGGGGCGGAAACTATGGCTACACCTTC	CASSPTGGGNYGYTF
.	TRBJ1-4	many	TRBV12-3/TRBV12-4	TGTGCCAGCAGTGAGGAAAAACTGTTTTTT	CASSEEKLFF
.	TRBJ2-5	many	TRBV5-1	TGCGCCAGCAGCTTCCCCGAGGAGACCCAGTACTTC	CASSFPEETQYF
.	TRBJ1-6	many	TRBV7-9	TGTGCCAGCAGCTTAGGCGATTTCAGCTCCTATAATTCACCCCTCCACTTT	CASSLGDFSSYNSPLHF
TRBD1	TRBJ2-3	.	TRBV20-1	TGCAGTGCCAGGACAGGGGCGGGGGATACGCAGTATTTT	CSARTGAGDTQYF
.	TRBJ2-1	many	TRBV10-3	TGTGCCATTCAACCGAACGGGGACAATGAGCAGTTCTTC	CAIQPNGDNEQFF
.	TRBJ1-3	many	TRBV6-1	TGTGCCAGCAGTAGCTACGACCCTGGAAACACCATATATTTT	CASSSYDPGNTIYF
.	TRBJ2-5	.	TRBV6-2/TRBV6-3	TGTGCCAGCAGTTATCCGGGACTTCCAGAGACCCAGTACTTC	CASSYPGLPETQYF
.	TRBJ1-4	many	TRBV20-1	TGCAGTGCTAGGATGAGCGAAAAACTGTTTTTT	CSARMSEKLFF
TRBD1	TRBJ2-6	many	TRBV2	TGTGCCACCTCGGACAGGGGAACTGGGGCCAACGTCCTGACTTTC	CATSDRGTGANVLTF
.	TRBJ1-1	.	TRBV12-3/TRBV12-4	TGTGCCAGCAGTTCCTCAGGGGCACTCTCGACCACTGAAGCTTTCTTT	CASSSSGALSTTEAFF
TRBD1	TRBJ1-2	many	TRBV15	TGTGCCACCAGCCCAGGGGGGGGGAACTATGGCTACACCTTC	CATSPGGGNYGYTF
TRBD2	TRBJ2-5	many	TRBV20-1	TGCAGTGCTGCTAGCGGGGGGCACCAAGAGACCCAGTACTTC	CSAASGGHQETQYF
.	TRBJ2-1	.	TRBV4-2	TGTGCCAGCAGCCAAGATGGCGGAAATGAGCAGTTCTTC	CASSQDGGNEQFF
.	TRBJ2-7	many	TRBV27	TGTGCCAGCAGTTTATCTGGGACGCAGGGGACCTACGAGCAGTACTTC	CASSLSGTQGTYEQYF
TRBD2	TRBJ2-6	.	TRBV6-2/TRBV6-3	TGTGCCCTTGGGAGGGCTGGGGCCAACGTCCTGACTTTC	CALGRAGANVLTF
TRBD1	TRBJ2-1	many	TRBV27	TGTGCCAGCTCCGGGACAGAACTCGATGAGCAGTTCTTC	CASSGTELDEQFF
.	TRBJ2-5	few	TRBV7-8	TGTGCCAGCGCTGGGAGCAGGGAAGAGACCCAGTACTTC	CASAGSREETQYF
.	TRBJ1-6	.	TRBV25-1	TGTGCCAGCAGTCCCTACGACAGCTTGAATAATTCACCCCTCCACTTT	CASSPYDSLNNSPLHF
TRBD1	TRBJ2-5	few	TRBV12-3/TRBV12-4	TGTGCCAGCAGCACGGGGACAGGGATTCAAGAGACCCAGTACTTC	CASSTGTGIQETQYF
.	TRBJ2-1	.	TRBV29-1	TGCAGCGTTGATGAGAGCTCCTACAATGAGCAGTTCTTC	CSVDESSYNEQFF
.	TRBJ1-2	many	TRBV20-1	TGCAGTGGGGTTGGGGGGCCCGTTGGCTACACCTTC	CSGVGGPVGYTF
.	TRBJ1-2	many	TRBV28	TGTGCCAGCAGGGCCCCCAATAACTATGGCTACACCTTC	CASRAPNNYGYTF
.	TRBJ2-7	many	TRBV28	TGTGCCAGCAGTCGCGGGGAGACCTACGAGCAGTACTTC	CASSRGETYEQYF
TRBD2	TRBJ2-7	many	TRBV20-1	TGCAGTGCTAGTGGAGCAGGGCGGGGGTCCTACGAGCAGTACTTC	CSASGAGRGSYEQYF
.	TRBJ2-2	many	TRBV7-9	TGTGCCAGCGACACCGGGGAGCTGTTTTTT	CASDTGELFF
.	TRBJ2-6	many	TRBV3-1	TGTGCCAGCAGCCAAGCCGTCTCTGGGGCCAACGTCCTGACTTTC	CASSQAVSGANVLTF
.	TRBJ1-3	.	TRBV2	TGTGCCAGCAGTGATGACCTTGGAAACACCATATATTTT	CASSDDLGNTIYF
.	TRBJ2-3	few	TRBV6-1	TGTGCCAGCAAGTCAGCGGTGGCAAGCACAGATACGCAGTATTTT	CASKSAVASTDTQYF
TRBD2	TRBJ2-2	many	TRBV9	TGTGCCAGCAGCGTATCTCCCCCTTTGCGGGAGAGGACCGGGGAGCTGTTTTTT	CASSVSPPLRERTGELFF
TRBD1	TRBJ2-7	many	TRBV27	TGTGCCAGCAGATTTCTGGACAGGGACCACGAGCAGTACTTC	CASRFLDRDHEQYF
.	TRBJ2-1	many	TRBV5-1	TGCGCCAGCAGCTTGGCGGCAGAGCTGTTCTTC	CASSLAAELFF
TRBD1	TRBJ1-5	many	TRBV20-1	TGCAGTGCTAGAGAGGACCCAGGGGGCATCAATCAGCCCCAGCATTTT	CSAREDPGGINQPQHF
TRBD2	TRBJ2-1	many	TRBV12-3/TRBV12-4	TGTGCCAGCAGTTTTTTCAGCGGGGGGGCGTTTGAGCAGTTCTTC	CASSFFSGGAFEQFF
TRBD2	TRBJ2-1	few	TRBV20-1	TGCAGTGCTGTAAGACCCGGGACTAGCGGATACAATGAGCAGTTCTTC	CSAVRPGTSGYNEQFF
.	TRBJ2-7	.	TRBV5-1	TGCGCCAGCAGCCCGGGGTTTAACTACGAGCAGTACTTC	CASSPGFNYEQYF
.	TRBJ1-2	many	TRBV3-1	TGTGCCAGCAGCCAAGGACAGCGGAACTATGGCTACACCTTC	CASSQGQRNYGYTF
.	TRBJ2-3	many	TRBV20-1	TGCAGTGCTAGACGGGACTCCACAGATACGCAGTATTTT	CSARRDSTDTQYF
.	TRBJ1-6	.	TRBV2	TGTGCCAGCAGTGCCTATCAATCCGATTCACCCCTCCACTTT	CASSAYQSDSPLHF
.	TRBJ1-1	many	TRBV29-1	TGCAGCGGGATCAAGAACACTGAAGCTTTCTTT	CSGIKNTEAFF
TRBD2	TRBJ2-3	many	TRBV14	TGTGCCAGCAGCCGACGGGCGGGAGGCGCTTCAGATACGCAGTATTTT	CASSRRAGGASDTQYF
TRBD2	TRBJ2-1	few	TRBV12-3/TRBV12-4	TGTGCCAGCAGTGGGACTAGCGAATATAATGAGCAGTTCTTC	CASSGTSEYNEQFF
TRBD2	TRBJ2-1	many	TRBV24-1	TGTGCCACCAGTGATTTGGGGACTAGCCGATTGCAGGGGAATGAGCAGTTCTTC	CATSDLGTSRLQGNEQFF
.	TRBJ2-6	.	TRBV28	TGTGCCAGCAGCAGGCCTGCAGGGGACGGAAGCTCTGGGGCCAACGTCCTGACTTTC	CASSRPAGDGSSGANVLTF
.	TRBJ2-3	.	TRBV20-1	TGCAGTGCGAGGGGGTTGGCAGATACGCAGTATTTT	CSARGLADTQYF
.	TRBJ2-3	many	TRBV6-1	TGTGCCAGCAGTGACGCTGACGGGATCACAGATACGCAGTATTTT	CASSDADGITDTQYF
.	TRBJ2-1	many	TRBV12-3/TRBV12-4	TGTGCATCTAGTCCTAATCTTGGTGAGCAGTTCTTC	CASSPNLGEQFF
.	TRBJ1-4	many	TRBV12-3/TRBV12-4	TGTGCCAGCAGTTTAGGTCTGTCAACTAATGAAAAACTGTTTTTT	CASSLGLSTNEKLFF
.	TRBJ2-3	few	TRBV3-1	TGTGCCAGCAGCCAAGGGCCCTATAGCACAGATACGCAGTATTTT	CASSQGPYSTDTQYF
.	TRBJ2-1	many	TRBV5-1	TGCGCCAGCGGGCAAGATGAGCAGTTCTTC	CASGQDEQFF